The T cell receptor (beta chain) under discussion was sequenced for a study of technical replicates of blood from a handful of donors. Clones were read by immunoSEQ multiplex PCR, and TCRdb kept only the in-frame ones, dropping some. The data show under 90,000 clones, with less than 95% seen just once and approximately 0.25% held by the top ten. The CDR3 is 15 residues long. CDR1 and CDR2 (germline): WNHNN, SYGVQD (reference sequence). V was clipped by 5 bases and J by 0 bases; unmatched bases: 4. The chain employs TRBV10-1 and TRBJ2-1; TRBD2 matches 7 bases. The clonotype originates from a human donor in good health. Sequencing was carried out using T cells isolated from PBMCs. The CDR3 region is CASSPSGSSYNEQFF. As DNA, the CDR3 is TGCGCCAGCAGTCCTAGCGGAAGCTCCTACAATGAGCAGTTCTTC.